Listed below are T cell receptor beta chains from one sample, sequenced in a study of cytomegalovirus exposure and HLA in healthy donors. Data came from immunoSEQ multiplex PCR; TCRdb stores just in-frame clones and leaves some out. The data contain 100,000 to 150,000 clones, roughly four fifths of them seen just once; the ten biggest clones take up approximately 2%. Sequences were obtained from PBMCs. These receptors all stem from a man between 35 and 55 years old in good health and CMV-seronegative. Each CDR3 is given with its conserved first and last residue. Each record gives: clone size, V gene, J gene, D gene, CDR3 protein, CDR3 DNA. D genes are given only for firm matches. Expanded clones are given a class, and other clones once, few, many or no size at all.

-	TRBV6-5	TRBJ1-5	-	CASSRIQPQHF	TGTGCCAGCAGTCGTATCCAGCCCCAGCATTTT
-	TRBV28	TRBJ1-1	TRBD1	CASSLYLRTGWTEAFF	TGTGCCAGCAGTTTATACCTAAGGACAGGATGGACTGAAGCTTTCTTT
-	TRBV9	TRBJ2-5	-	CASSVSGEETQYF	TGTGCCAGCAGCGTATCCGGGGAAGAGACCCAGTACTTC
-	TRBV27	TRBJ2-7	TRBD1	CASSPLDRGPHEQYF	TGTGCCAGCAGCCCGTTGGACAGGGGGCCTCACGAGCAGTACTTC
-	TRBV27	TRBJ2-7	TRBD1	CASRFRQGAYEQYF	TGTGCCAGCAGATTTAGGCAGGGGGCCTACGAGCAGTACTTC
-	TRBV9	TRBJ1-2	TRBD1	CASSVAGTGPYGYTF	TGTGCCAGCAGCGTAGCCGGGACAGGCCCCTATGGCTACACCTTC
-	TRBV2	TRBJ1-5	-	CASRRQNNQPQHF	TGTGCCAGCAGGCGACAGAACAATCAGCCCCAGCATTTT
-	TRBV18	TRBJ1-4	TRBD1	CASSLTGTGLRVGEKLFF	TGTGCCAGCTCGCTTACCGGGACAGGGCTCCGTGTTGGTGAAAAACTGTTTTTT
-	TRBV6-1	TRBJ2-2	TRBD1	CASPGTANTGELFF	TGTGCCAGCCCCGGGACAGCCAACACCGGGGAGCTGTTTTTT
-	TRBV5-1	TRBJ1-1	-	CASSLVGPLNTEAFF	TGCGCCAGCAGCTTGGTGGGGCCTCTGAACACTGAAGCTTTCTTT
-	TRBV29-1	TRBJ2-7	-	CSIGAREVQYF	TGCAGCATTGGAGCAAGGGAGGTGCAGTACTTC
-	TRBV7-7	TRBJ2-1	-	CASSENPSNEQFF	TGTGCTAGCAGCGAGAACCCTAGCAATGAGCAGTTCTTC
-	TRBV9	TRBJ2-2	TRBD2	CASSVAPSGTGGELFF	TGTGCCAGCAGCGTAGCGCCTAGCGGGACGGGCGGGGAGCTGTTTTTT
-	TRBV7-9	TRBJ1-2	-	CASSLVGQPNYGYTF	TGTGCCAGCAGCTTAGTAGGACAGCCTAACTATGGCTACACCTTC
once	TRBV30	TRBJ2-3	-	CAWSVLDRGTQYF	TGTGCCTGGAGTGTACTTGATAGGGGAACGCAGTATTTT
-	TRBV28	TRBJ2-7	-	CASSLIDLGRNEQYF	TGTGCCAGCAGTTTAATCGACCTGGGGCGAAACGAGCAGTACTTC
few	TRBV5-6	TRBJ2-3	-	CASSRDRRRTQYF	TGTGCCAGCAGCCGCGACAGGCGTAGAACGCAGTATTTT
-	TRBV7-2	TRBJ2-7	TRBD1	CASSLVSQGALEQYF	TGTGCCAGCAGCTTAGTTTCACAGGGGGCCCTCGAGCAGTACTTC
-	TRBV12-5	TRBJ2-5	-	CASAPSGSRETQYF	TGTGCTAGTGCCCCGTCCGGGTCGCGGGAGACCCAGTACTTC
few	TRBV7-9	TRBJ1-3	-	CASRESSGNTIYF	TGTGCCAGCAGAGAGAGCTCTGGAAACACCATATATTTT
once	TRBV18	TRBJ2-7	-	CASSGTVGGSSYEQYF	TGTGCCAGCTCAGGCACCGTAGGGGGTAGCTCCTACGAGCAGTACTTC
-	TRBV29-1	TRBJ2-7	TRBD2	CSVGLAGAGEQYF	TGCAGCGTTGGACTAGCGGGAGCCGGGGAGCAGTACTTC
once	TRBV7-9	TRBJ2-5	-	CASSPMFQETQYF	TGTGCCAGCAGCCCTATGTTCCAAGAGACCCAGTACTTC
-	TRBV19	TRBJ2-7	TRBD1	CASGTGTGAYEQYF	TGTGCCAGTGGTACCGGGACAGGGGCCTACGAGCAGTACTTC
-	TRBV19	TRBJ2-3	TRBD2	CASSILGGFTDTQYF	TGTGCCAGTAGTATTCTCGGGGGGTTCACAGATACGCAGTATTTT
-	TRBV16	TRBJ1-5	-	CASSQYSGQPSNQPQHF	TGTGCCAGCAGCCAATATAGTGGGCAGCCAAGCAATCAGCCCCAGCATTTT
-	TRBV12-5	TRBJ2-2	-	CASGFFRGELFF	TGTGCTAGTGGTTTCTTCCGCGGGGAGCTGTTTTTT
-	TRBV29-1	TRBJ1-3	-	CSVNTGAGNTIYF	TGCAGCGTTAACACAGGAGCAGGAAACACCATATATTTT
-	TRBV2	TRBJ2-6	-	CASSALNSGANGLTF	TGTGCCAGCAGTGCCTTAAACTCTGGGGCCAACGGCCTGACTTTC
-	TRBV7-8	TRBJ2-7	-	CASSLGEVPYSYEQYF	TGTGCCAGCAGCTTAGGGGAGGTGCCGTACTCCTACGAGCAGTACTTC
-	TRBV18	TRBJ2-2	-	CASSPPSGGPAGELFF	TGTGCCAGCTCACCACCCTCCGGGGGGCCGGCCGGGGAGCTGTTTTTT